A single sample is the source of the 16 T cell receptor beta chains below, sequenced in a study of regulatory T cells in long-lasting Graves disease. The sample's time point: newly diagnosed GD, antithyroid drugs for less than 3 months. TCR sequences were obtained from RNA taken from PBMCs. HTBI primers from iRepertoire and Arm-PCR of CDR3 regions yielded the TCR beta libraries. TCRdb called the multiplex PCR reads again in MiXCR, with one record for every CDR3 protein. The data show around 450,000 distinct CDR3 sequences, around 15% seen once. A further study also used this sample, focusing on T cells in Graves' hyperthyroidism and ophthalmopathy.

The sequencing here drew on peripheral blood mononuclear cells (PBMCs), taken at new diagnosis, from a patient treated with antithyroid drugs. These receptors all come from a man aged 35 to 55 with Graves disease.

There are many counts of this clonotype. The V gene is TRBV5-1, the J gene TRBJ2-7; TRBD1 aligns across 9 bases. The germline CDR1 and CDR2 sequences are SGHRS and YFSETQ. V dropped 1 base and J dropped 3; count of bases not matched to a gene: 2. CDR3 length: 14 amino acids. The CDR3 loop reads CASSLRTGDYEQYF. CDR3 in DNA: TGCGCCAGCAGCTTGCGGACAGGGGACTACGAGCAGTACTTC.

This chain joins TRBV20-1 and TRBJ1-1, with D hard to call. Germline V gene data show CDR1 as DFQATT and CDR2 as SNEGSKA (reference sequence). The CDR3 is made up of 13 amino acids. V shed 5 bases and J shed 6 bases, with 16 bases lying between them. The CDR3, as DNA: TGCAGTGCTCCACTCGACCAGGTGGCTGAAGCTTTCTTT. It encodes CSAPLDQVAEAFF.

The chain joins TRBV5-1 to TRBJ2-1; 8 nucleotides match TRBD1. Near its end, the DNA agrees better with TRBJ2-5, so the J call may be wrong. CDR3 length: 12 residues. The V gene's germline CDR1 is SGHRS and CDR2 YFSETQ. The CDR3 here is CATRDRQETQYF. CDR3 coding DNA: TGCGCCACTCGGGACAGGCAAGAGACCCAGTACTTC.

There are a few counts of this clonotype. The chain combines TRBV12-3 or TRBV12-4 with TRBJ2-1; 8 nucleotides match TRBD1. Trimming took 6 bases from V and 7 from J; bases not matched to a gene: 11. The CDR3 has 15 residues. Written as DNA, the CDR3 is TGTGCCAGCAGCTCCCTAGACAGGGGAGTAAATGAGCAGTTCTTC. This codes for CASSSLDRGVNEQFF.

The sample holds a few counts of this clonotype. This chain joins TRBV12-5 and TRBJ2-1; TRBD2 agrees at 12 bases. J lost 10 bases, V lost 5 bases, and 3 bases had no gene match. The CDR3 spans 13 residues. CDR1 is LGHNT, CDR2 FRNRAP, per germline. The CDR3 sequence is CASGLAGGQEQFF. CDR3 sequence (DNA): TGTGCTAGTGGTCTAGCGGGAGGGCAGGAGCAGTTCTTC. Together with reference TRBV12-5 and TRBJ2-1, the CDR3 gives the full variable domain: DARVTQTPRHKVTEMGQEVTMRCQPILGHNTVFWYRQTMMQGLELLAYFRNRAPLDDSGMPKDRFSAEMPDATLATLKIQPSEPRDSAVYFCASGLAGGQEQFFGPGTRLTVL.

This clonotype appeared many times. This chain joins TRBV12-3 or TRBV12-4 and TRBJ1-1; no reliable D call. Trimming shortened V by 8 bases and J by 4 bases, and 14 bases separated the two germline ends. This CDR3 contains 13 residues. This CDR3 is CASRRPMGTEAFF. The CDR3 DNA follows: TGTGCCAGCCGGCGACCTATGGGCACTGAAGCTTTCTTT.

This clonotype has more than one count but fewer than ten. The chain employs TRBV18 and TRBJ2-2; no clear D. V lost 1 base and J lost 3, with 12 bases in between. The germline V gene has CDR1 KGHSH and CDR2 LQKENI. The CDR3 is 16 amino acids. The CDR3 coding sequence is TGTGCCAGCTCACCACTTGCGTCTGGGGACACCGGGGAGCTGTTTTTT. Translation gives CASSPLASGDTGELFF.

The chain carries TRBV14 and TRBJ2-2, with 10 positions matching TRBD2. CDR3 size: 17 residues. V trimming: 0 bases; J trimming: 5 bases; junction bases outside the gene matches: 6. Germline CDR1 reads SGHDN; CDR2 reads FVKESK. The CDR3 DNA is TGTGCCAGCAGCCAAGACGAACTAGCGGGATTGACCGGGGAGCTGTTTTTT. Amino acids: CASSQDELAGLTGELFF.

This clonotype has just a few counts. The chain combines TRBV10-3 with TRBJ2-5; tentative D call: TRBD2 (5 bases). V was shortened by 5 bases and J by 1 base, with 8 bases between the two germline ends. The CDR3 has 13 amino acids. CDR1 is ENHRY and CDR2 is SYGVKD in the germline V gene. CDR3 DNA: TGTGCCATCAGTCTGGGGAGCCAAGAGACCCAGTACTTC. Residues: CAISLGSQETQYF.

This clonotype has ten or more counts. The V and J genes are TRBV18 and TRBJ2-2; possible D gene TRBD2, 5 bases. The CDR3 sequence is 15 residues long. Germline CDR1 and CDR2: KGHSH and LQKENI. V lost 0 bases, J lost 4 bases, and 9 bases lay in between. The CDR3 loop is CASSPPEGSTGELFF. The CDR3, as DNA: TGTGCCAGCTCACCACCTGAGGGTTCCACCGGGGAGCTGTTTTTT.

The chain recombines TRBV30 with TRBJ2-5, with a weak D call TRBD2 (5 bases). The ends were cut back, 3 bases at V and 0 bases at J, with 8 bases in the middle. This CDR3 has 13 amino acids. Germline values: CDR1 GTSNPN, CDR2 SVGIG (reference sequence). This chain's CDR3 is CAWSGNHQETQYF. CDR3 coding DNA: TGTGCCTGGAGCGGGAACCACCAAGAGACCCAGTACTTC. The entire variable domain, with the rest obtained from reference TRBV30 and TRBJ2-5, is as follows: SQTIHQWPATLVQPVGSPLSLECTVEGTSNPNLYWYRQAAGRGLQLLFYSVGIGQISSEVPQNLSASRPQDRQFILSSKKLLLSDSGFYLCAWSGNHQETQYFGPGTRLLVL.

The chain couples TRBV28 to TRBJ2-2, with 13 bases that match TRBD2. V shed 5 bases, J shed 8 bases, and the junction held 5 bases outside the gene matches. The CDR3 totals 15 residues. The germline V gene has CDR1 MDHEN and CDR2 SYDVKM. CDR3 nucleotide sequence: TGTGCCAGCAGTCTGGGACTAGCGGGATGGGGGGAGCTGTTTTTT. Protein sequence: CASSLGLAGWGELFF.

The chain has TRBV6-2 or TRBV6-3 and TRBJ2-1; 13 bases are a match to TRBD2. The CDR3 is 19 amino acids. From germline, CDR1 is MNHEY and CDR2 SVGEGT. J gave up 3 bases and V 4 bases, and 12 bases lay outside the gene matches. The CDR3 protein is CASSSHTSGRAGGYNEQFF. The CDR3 nucleotides read TGTGCCAGCAGTTCCCATACTAGCGGGAGGGCCGGAGGCTACAATGAGCAGTTCTTC.

The rearrangement links TRBV28 to TRBJ2-7; weak D call: TRBD2 (6 bases). Germline V lookup: CDR1 MDHEN, CDR2 SYDVKM. Trimming took 3 bases from V and 5 from J, leaving 11 bases between them. The CDR3 consists of 13 residues. As DNA, the CDR3 is TGTGCCAGCAGTTTTGGAGGGATCCACGAGCAGTACTTC. This codes for CASSFGGIHEQYF.

Ten or more counts support this clonotype. CDR3 nucleotides: TGCGCCAGCAGCCAAAATAGCGGGAGTGGGGAGGAGACCCAGTACTTC. Translating it yields CASSQNSGSGEETQYF. The rearrangement links TRBV4-1 to TRBJ2-5; 9 nucleotides match TRBD2. Trimming cost V 2 bases and J 5 bases; bases outside gene matches: 9. This CDR3 is 16 amino acids long. Germline values: CDR1 MGHRA, CDR2 YSYEKL.

This clonotype has ten or more counts. This sequence joins TRBV12-3 or TRBV12-4 and TRBJ1-2; 9 nucleotides agree with TRBD1. V trimming: 6 bases; J trimming: 4 bases; junction bases outside the gene matches: 0. The CDR3 sequence is 12 residues long. The CDR3 sequence: CASRTGGYGYTF. The CDR3 DNA follows: TGTGCCAGCAGGACAGGGGGCTATGGCTACACCTTC.